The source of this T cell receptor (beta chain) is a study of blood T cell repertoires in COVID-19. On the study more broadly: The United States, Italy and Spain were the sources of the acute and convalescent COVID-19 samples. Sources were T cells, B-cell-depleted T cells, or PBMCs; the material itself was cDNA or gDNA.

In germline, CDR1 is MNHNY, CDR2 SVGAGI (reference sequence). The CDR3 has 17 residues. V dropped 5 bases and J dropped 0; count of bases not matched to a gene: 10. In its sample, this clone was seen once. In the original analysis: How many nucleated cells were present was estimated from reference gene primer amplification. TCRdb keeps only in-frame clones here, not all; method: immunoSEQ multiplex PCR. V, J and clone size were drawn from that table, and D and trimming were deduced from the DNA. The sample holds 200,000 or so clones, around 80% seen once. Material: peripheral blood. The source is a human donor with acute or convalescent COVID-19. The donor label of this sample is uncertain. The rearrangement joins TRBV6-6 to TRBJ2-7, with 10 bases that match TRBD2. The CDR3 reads CASSRLAGRSSSYEQYF. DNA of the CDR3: TGTGCCAGCAGTCGACTAGCGGGTAGATCCAGCTCCTACGAGCAGTACTTC.